The following is a TCR beta chain sequence with its context. TCRdb re-called the 5' RACE reads with MiXCR, one entry per CDR3 protein. This table holds fewer than 70,000 distinct CDR3 sequences, 3.5% to 6% found once. The CDR3 covers 14 residues. J was trimmed by 3 bases and V by 3 bases; bases with no gene match: 4. Germline assignment: CDR1 ENHRY and CDR2 SYGVKD. This entry comes from a study of early T cells in non-severe SARS-CoV-2 infection. The receptor was isolated from an adult who was a healthcare worker with PCR-confirmed SARS-CoV-2 infection or an uninfected control (not recorded which). The donor label of this sample is uncertain. The sample here was whole blood, taken at baseline. The rearrangement links TRBV10-3 to TRBJ1-1; 7 bases match TRBD1. The CDR3 protein is CAISETGTDTEAFF. CDR3 in DNA: TGTGCCATCAGTGAAACCGGGACAGACACTGAAGCTTTCTTT.